One sample yielded the 26 T cell receptor beta chains listed below, sequenced in a study of shared clonotypes between healthy human individuals. Method: immunoSEQ multiplex PCR; TCRdb's copy keeps in-frame clones and lacks some. Among over a million clones, roughly 96% were seen once, and the ten largest hold roughly 1.2%. What was sequenced was naive CD4+ T cells sorted from blood. The sample's subset: CD45RA+ positively selected. These receptors were taken from a man younger than 40 in good health.

Turning to this clone: This sample includes further DNA sequences coding for the same CDR3. The chain combines TRBV18 with TRBJ2-3; no firm D call. V was clipped by 2 bases and J by 6 bases, with 3 bases between them. This CDR3 is built from 11 residues. Germline V gene data show CDR1 as KGHSH and CDR2 as LQKENI. The CDR3: CASSPLDTQYF. The DNA of the CDR3 is TGTGCCAGCTCACCATTGGATACGCAGTATTTT.

This rearrangement joins TRBV27 to TRBJ2-1; tentative D call: TRBD2 (5 bases). The length of the CDR3 is 14 residues. Germline lookup yields CDR1 MNHEY and CDR2 SMNVEV (reference sequence). Trimming left V 2 bases short and J 8 bases short, with 13 bases between. CDR3 sequence reads: CASSLGSRGDEQFF. DNA for the CDR3: TGTGCCAGCAGTTTAGGGTCCCGGGGAGATGAGCAGTTCTTC.

The J gene is TRBJ2-7, the V gene TRBV28, with D maybe TRBD1 (6 bases). The CDR3 totals 15 residues. The germline CDR1 and CDR2 sequences are MDHEN and SYDVKM. Trimming stripped 6 bases from V and 4 bases from J, with 19 bases between. In DNA, the CDR3 is TGTGCCAGCAGCGAAAACAGGGTCGGAAGGTACGAGCAGTACTTC. Translating it yields CASSENRVGRYEQYF.

The chain carries TRBV5-1 and TRBJ2-7; D perhaps matches TRBD2 (5 bases). Germline lookup yields CDR1 SGHRS and CDR2 YFSETQ. The CDR3 extends over 14 amino acids. V lost 0 bases, J lost 1 base, and 8 bases lay in between. CDR3 amino acids: CASSLVRESYEQYF. In DNA, the CDR3 is TGCGCCAGCAGCTTGGTAAGGGAGTCCTACGAGCAGTACTTC.

This clone was observed a single time. This sequence joins TRBV19 and TRBJ1-4, with 10 bases that match TRBD1. Unmatched junction bases numbered 3, after V lost 6 bases and J lost 2 bases. This CDR3 is 15 amino acids long. In germline, CDR1 is LNHDA, CDR2 SQIVND (reference sequence). The CDR3 DNA reads as TGTGCCAGTAGCCGGACAGGGGGGACTAATGAAAAACTGTTTTTT. The encoded protein is CASSRTGGTNEKLFF.

The chain employs TRBV9 and TRBJ2-7; D may be TRBD1 (6 bases). Germline loops: CDR1 SGDLS, CDR2 YYNGEE. The CDR3 spans 15 residues. The ends were cut back, 3 bases at V and 4 bases at J, with 17 bases in the middle. The CDR3 DNA sequence: TGTGCCAGCAGCGGACGGATGGGGGCCTCGTACGAGCAGTACTTC. It is translated as CASSGRMGASYEQYF.

This clone was recorded once. The chain is built from TRBV15 and TRBJ2-1; D possibly corresponds to TRBD2 (6 bases). Germline V gene data show CDR1 as LNHNV and CDR2 as YYDKDF (reference sequence). This CDR3 is built from 16 residues. V was clipped by 9 bases and J by 6 bases, with 24 bases between them. This CDR3 reads CATSRTTRRDSNEQFF. The CDR3 DNA follows: TGTGCCACTTCTCGCACAACACGACGGGACTCCAATGAGCAGTTCTTC.

This chain uses TRBV27 with TRBJ1-5; unclear D gene. Germline assignment: CDR1 MNHEY and CDR2 SMNVEV (reference sequence). The germline V and J ends were trimmed by 0 bases and 1 base, with 10 bases remaining between them. The CDR3 has 16 amino acids. CDR3 DNA: TGTGCCAGCAGTTTATCGTCGGGGATCAGCAATCAGCCCCAGCATTTT. Residues: CASSLSSGISNQPQHF.

The chain has TRBV10-1 and TRBJ2-3; D possibly corresponds to TRBD1 (6 bases). This CDR3 has 14 amino acids. V was cut by 0 bases and J by 5 bases, with 9 bases left in between. Germline CDR1 is WNHNN and CDR2 is SYGVQD (reference sequence). CDR3 sequence reads: CASSESGQRDTQYF. CDR3 coding DNA: TGCGCCAGCAGTGAGTCCGGACAGAGAGATACGCAGTATTTT.

V usage is TRBV7-9 and J usage is TRBJ2-7; D uncertain. This CDR3 region has 13 residues. V was clipped by 0 bases and J by 6 bases, with 9 bases between them. Germline V gene lookup returns CDR1 SEHNR and CDR2 FQNEAQ (reference sequence). As DNA, the CDR3 is TGTGCCAGCAGCTTAGCTCCGCATCGCGAGCAGTACTTC. Amino acid sequence: CASSLAPHREQYF. Full variable domain (outside the CDR3, taken from reference TRBV7-9 and TRBJ2-7): DTGVSQNPRHKITKRGQNVTFRCDPISEHNRLYWYRQTLGQGPEFLTYFQNEAQLEKSRLLSDRFSAERPKGSFSTLEIQRTEQGDSAMYLCASSLAPHREQYFGPGTRLTVT.

This chain joins TRBV2 and TRBJ2-5; 7 positions agree with TRBD1. V was clipped by 6 bases and J by 4 bases; unmatched bases: 5. Germline V gene lookup returns CDR1 SNHLY and CDR2 FYNNEI. The length of the CDR3 is 13 residues. The CDR3 DNA reads TGTGCCAGCAGCCTACAGGGGTCAGAGACCCAGTACTTC. This gives the protein CASSLQGSETQYF.

The chain is built from TRBV12-5 and TRBJ2-6; TRBD1 matches at 8 bases. CDR1 LGHNT and CDR2 FRNRAP come from the germline V gene. The CDR3 loop spans 19 amino acids. Losses at the gene ends were 1 base for V and 0 bases for J; bases not matched to a gene: 8. As DNA, the CDR3 is TGTGCTAGTGGTTTGGACCCCGGGACAGGAGTCTCTGGGGCCAACGTCCTGACTTTC. This codes for CASGLDPGTGVSGANVLTF.

The chain couples TRBV15 to TRBJ2-7; possible D gene TRBD1, 5 bases. Germline V gene lookup returns CDR1 LNHNV and CDR2 YYDKDF (reference sequence). This CDR3 contains 15 residues. V lost 1 base, J lost 5 bases, and 15 bases lay in between. The CDR3: CATSRASRAVNEQYF. CDR3 coding DNA: TGTGCCACCAGCAGAGCGTCCAGGGCGGTCAACGAGCAGTACTTC.

The chain links TRBV30 to TRBJ1-1; D uncertain. The CDR3 has 14 residues. V lost 7 bases to trimming and J lost 2 bases, with 17 bases between them. CDR1 is GTSNPN, CDR2 SVGIG, per germline (reference sequence). The CDR3 protein is CASPHRVLNTEAFF. In DNA form, the CDR3 reads TGTGCCTCACCCCACAGAGTACTAAACACTGAAGCTTTCTTT.

The CDR3 nucleotides read TGTGCCAGCAGCCCCAGGGTTAGGGAAAAACTGTTTTTT. This encodes CASSPRVREKLFF. The rearrangement links TRBV11-2 to TRBJ1-4, with a weak D call TRBD1 (5 bases). CDR1 is SGHAT and CDR2 is FQNNGV in the germline V gene. The V end lost 5 bases, the J end lost 8 bases, and 12 bases lay between the germline ends. This CDR3 contains 13 residues.

The V and J genes are TRBV6-5 and TRBJ2-2; the match to TRBD1 covers 7 bases. Germline V gene sequence: CDR1 MNHEY, CDR2 SVGAGI. Trimming removed 1 base from V and 0 bases from J; junction bases left unmatched: 2. The CDR3 contains 16 residues. CDR3 in amino acids: CASSYWDSPNTGELFF. In nucleotides, the CDR3 is TGTGCCAGCAGTTACTGGGACAGCCCGAACACCGGGGAGCTGTTTTTT.

The chain links TRBV6-5 to TRBJ2-2; a weak D match, TRBD1 (6 bases). The germline CDR1 and CDR2 sequences are MNHEY and SVGAGI. CDR3 length equals 14 residues. V lost 7 bases to trimming and J lost 3 bases, with 12 bases between them. CDR3 protein: CASTYRAHTGELFF. CDR3 coding DNA: TGTGCCAGCACATACAGGGCTCACACCGGGGAGCTGTTTTTT.

The chain joins TRBV15 to TRBJ1-1; a weak D match, TRBD1 (5 bases). Germline V gene data show CDR1 as LNHNV and CDR2 as YYDKDF (reference sequence). The ends were cut back, 5 bases at V and 1 base at J, with 11 bases in the middle. The CDR3 is 14 residues long. The chain's CDR3 is CATSYGTGNTEAFF. The CDR3 region has the DNA TGTGCCACCAGCTACGGGACCGGGAACACTGAAGCTTTCTTT.

The chain has TRBV28 and TRBJ2-7; D is perhaps TRBD1 or TRBD2 (5 bases each). V lost 6 bases, J lost 7 bases, and 7 bases lay in between. The CDR3 contains 10 residues. Germline loops: CDR1 MDHEN, CDR2 SYDVKM. CDR3 sequence: CASRWGEQYF. The DNA of the CDR3 is TGTGCCAGCAGGTGGGGGGAGCAGTACTTC.

This clone was observed once. The chain joins TRBV18 to TRBJ2-2, with 10 bases fitting TRBD1. This CDR3 has 16 residues. Unmatched junction bases numbered 5, after V lost 4 bases and J lost 3 bases. Per germline, CDR1 KGHSH and CDR2 LQKENI. In DNA, the CDR3 is TGTGCCAGCTCACGTGGGACAGGGGTGGACACCGGGGAGCTGTTTTTT. It is translated as CASSRGTGVDTGELFF. Together with reference TRBV18 and TRBJ2-2, the CDR3 gives the full variable domain: NAGVMQNPRHLVRRRGQEARLRCSPMKGHSHVYWYRQLPEEGLKFMVYLQKENIIDESGMPKERFSAEFPKEGPSILRIQQVVRGDSAAYFCASSRGTGVDTGELFFGEGSRLTVL.

The chain links TRBV9 to TRBJ1-3; D uncertain. The CDR3 sequence is 18 residues long. Germline V gives CDR1 SGDLS, CDR2 YYNGEE. The V gene lost 0 bases and the J gene lost 2 bases, with 18 bases spanning the gap. DNA of the CDR3: TGTGCCAGCAGCGTAGGACCAGGCGGTGGGAGGGCTGGAAACACCATATATTTT. Its translation: CASSVGPGGGRAGNTIYF. The variable domain in full, completed from reference TRBV9 and TRBJ1-3, reads DSGVTQTPKHLITATGQRVTLRCSPRSGDLSVYWYQQSLDQGLQFLIQYYNGEERAKGNILERFSAQQFPDLHSELNLSSLELGDSALYFCASSVGPGGGRAGNTIYFGEGSWLTVV.

This chain links TRBV9 with TRBJ2-1; 11 bases are shared with TRBD2. After removal of 4 bases from V and 6 bases from J, the junction contained 6 bases not matched to a gene. CDR1 is SGDLS, CDR2 YYNGEE, per germline. The CDR3 runs 15 residues. CDR3 DNA sequence: TGTGCCAGCAGCTCCCGACTAGCGGGGATCAATGAGCAGTTCTTC. It codes for CASSSRLAGINEQFF.

This chain links TRBV4-3 with TRBJ2-1; a weak D match, TRBD2 (6 bases). Trimming cost V 1 base and J 2 bases, with 9 bases left between them. From germline, CDR1 is LGHNA and CDR2 YSLEER. This CDR3 is 15 amino acids long. The CDR3 DNA reads as TGCGCCAGCAGCCAAGTCCAGCGGGCCTACAATGAGCAGTTCTTC. It translates to CASSQVQRAYNEQFF.

As for this clone: One end of the junction fails to match germline, which may point to a read error. The V and J genes are TRBV2 and TRBJ2-3; 12 bases map to TRBD2. Germline V CDR1 and CDR2: SNHLY, FYNNEI. The length of the CDR3 is 14 residues. The DNA for the CDR3 is TGTGCCCAAAGCAGTGATAGTCTAGCGGGAGGGCCGAGATTT. The encoded protein is CAQSSDSLAGGPRF.

This sequence joins TRBV7-2 and TRBJ2-2, with 7 nucleotides matching TRBD2. Germline CDR1 and CDR2: SGHTA and FQGNSA. V shed 1 base, J shed 1 base, and the junction held 3 bases outside the gene matches. CDR3 size: 16 residues. This CDR3 is CASSLVSGVNTGELFF. CDR3 in DNA: TGTGCCAGCAGCTTAGTAAGCGGGGTGAACACCGGGGAGCTGTTTTTT.

As for this clone: The same CDR3 can be traced to other DNA sequences in this sample. The V gene is TRBV5-1, the J gene TRBJ1-1, with D perhaps matching TRBD1 (5 bases). Trimming took off 0 bases at V and 6 bases at J, with 9 bases between the two ends. There are 13 residues in the CDR3. CDR1 and CDR2 (germline): SGHRS, YFSETQ. The CDR3 nucleotides are TGCGCCAGCAGCTTGGCCGGCAGGGCTGAAGCTTTCTTT. Amino acid sequence: CASSLAGRAEAFF.